This TCR beta chain was found in a study of CXCR3-negative and CXCR3-positive naive CD8 T cells. It was by 5' RACE with UMI labels that the TRB cDNA libraries were prepared. Reanalyzing the 5' RACE reads, TCRdb keeps one entry per CDR3 protein, without DNA. Found here are some 120,000 distinct CDR3 sequences; the top ten clones hold roughly 0.62%. Findings of the study overall: CXCR3-positive naive cells had TRB CDR3s that were more hydrophobic than CXCR3-negative naive cells had.

Of note for this clonotype: Antigen specificity is unknown.

Sample: naive CXCR3+ CD8+ T cells from blood. Regarding subset: CD45RO-CCR7+CD27+CD95- naive CD8+ T cells expressing CXCR3 (TNR3+). This receptor was identified in a human donor in good health. Some clones in this sample may be carry-over from other donors' samples.

CDR3: CASSESGIRYNEQFF. The chain is built from TRBV7-3 and TRBJ2-1; TCRdb's D gene call, TRBD2, goes unchecked for lack of DNA. Per the germline V gene, CDR1 is SGHTA and CDR2 is FQGTGA. The CDR3 spans 15 residues.